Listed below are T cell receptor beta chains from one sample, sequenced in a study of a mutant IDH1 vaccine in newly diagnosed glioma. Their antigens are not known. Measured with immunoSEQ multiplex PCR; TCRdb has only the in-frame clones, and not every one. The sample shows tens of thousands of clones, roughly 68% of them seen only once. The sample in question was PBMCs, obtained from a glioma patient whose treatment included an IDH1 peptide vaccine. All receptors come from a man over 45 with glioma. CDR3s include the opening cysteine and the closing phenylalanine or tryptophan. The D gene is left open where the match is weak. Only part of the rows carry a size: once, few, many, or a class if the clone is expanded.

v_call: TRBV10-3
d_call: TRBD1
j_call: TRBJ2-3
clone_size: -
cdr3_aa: CAISGEDRAQVFTDTQYF
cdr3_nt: TGTGCCATCAGTGGGGAGGACAGGGCTCAAGTTTTCACAGATACGCAGTATTTT

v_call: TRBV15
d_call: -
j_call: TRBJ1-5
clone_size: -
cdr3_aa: CATSRGEGNQPQHF
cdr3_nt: TGTGCCACCTCGCGGGGGGAAGGGAATCAGCCCCAGCATTTT

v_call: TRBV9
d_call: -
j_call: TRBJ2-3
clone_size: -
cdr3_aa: CASTGDHSTDTQYF
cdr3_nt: TGTGCCAGCACCGGGGATCATAGCACAGATACGCAGTATTTT

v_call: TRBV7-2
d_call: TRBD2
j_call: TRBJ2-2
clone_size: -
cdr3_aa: CASSARTSGGAGELFF
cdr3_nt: TGTGCCAGCAGCGCTAGGACTAGCGGGGGAGCCGGGGAGCTGTTTTTT

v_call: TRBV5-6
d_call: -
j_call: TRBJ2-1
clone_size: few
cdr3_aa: CASSVQGNEQFF
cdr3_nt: TGTGCCAGCAGCGTGCAGGGAAATGAGCAGTTCTTC

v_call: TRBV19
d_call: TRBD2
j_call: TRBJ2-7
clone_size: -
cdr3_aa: CASGSGGPTEQYF
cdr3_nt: TGTGCCAGTGGCTCGGGGGGACCCACCGAGCAGTACTTC

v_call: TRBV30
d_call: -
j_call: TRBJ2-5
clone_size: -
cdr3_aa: CAWSRRRETQYF
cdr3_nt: TGTGCCTGGAGTAGGCGGCGAGAGACCCAGTACTTC

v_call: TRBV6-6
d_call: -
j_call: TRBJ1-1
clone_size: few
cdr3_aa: CASTPRGGMNTEAFF
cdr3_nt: TGTGCCAGCACTCCCCGGGGCGGCATGAACACTGAAGCTTTCTTT

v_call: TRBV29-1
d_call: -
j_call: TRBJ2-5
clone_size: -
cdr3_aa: CSVRRAQETQYF
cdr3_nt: TGCAGCGTTCGGAGGGCACAAGAGACCCAGTACTTC

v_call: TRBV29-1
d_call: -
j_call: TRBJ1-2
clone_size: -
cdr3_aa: CSVEESSRTSANYGYTF
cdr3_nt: TGCAGCGTTGAGGAGTCATCTAGGACTTCAGCTAACTATGGCTACACCTTC

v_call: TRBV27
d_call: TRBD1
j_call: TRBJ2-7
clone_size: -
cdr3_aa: CASTMTGSVPYEQYF
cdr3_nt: TGTGCCAGCACTATGACAGGGTCGGTCCCCTACGAGCAGTACTTC

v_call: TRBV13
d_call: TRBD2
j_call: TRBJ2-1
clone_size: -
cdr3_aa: CASSPGGSGGYNEQFF
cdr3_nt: TGTGCCAGCAGTCCCGGGGGTAGCGGGGGGTACAATGAGCAGTTCTTC

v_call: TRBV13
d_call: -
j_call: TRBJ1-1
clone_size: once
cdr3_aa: CASSPRGYTEAFF
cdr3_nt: TGTGCCAGCAGCCCGCGTGGGTATACTGAAGCTTTCTTT

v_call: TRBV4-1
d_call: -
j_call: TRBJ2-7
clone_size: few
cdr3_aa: CASSQDPLGDEQYF
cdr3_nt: TGCGCCAGCAGCCAAGATCCGTTGGGCGACGAGCAGTACTTC

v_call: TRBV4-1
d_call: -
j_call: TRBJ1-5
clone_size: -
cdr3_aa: CASSPSGTYYSNQPQHF
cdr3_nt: TGCGCCAGCAGCCCCTCCGGGACATACTATAGCAATCAGCCCCAGCATTTT

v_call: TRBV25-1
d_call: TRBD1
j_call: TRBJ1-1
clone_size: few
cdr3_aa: CASSVAGGTEAFF
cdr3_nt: TGTGCCAGCAGTGTGGCAGGGGGCACTGAAGCTTTCTTT

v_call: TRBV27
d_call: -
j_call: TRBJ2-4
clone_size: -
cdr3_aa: CASSPGIAKNIQYF
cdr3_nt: TGTGCCAGCAGCCCGGGGATAGCCAAAAACATTCAGTACTTC

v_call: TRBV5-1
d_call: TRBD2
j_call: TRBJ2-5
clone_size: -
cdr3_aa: CASSLESRGGAETQYF
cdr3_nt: TGCGCCAGCAGCTTGGAATCGCGGGGGGGCGCGGAGACCCAGTACTTC

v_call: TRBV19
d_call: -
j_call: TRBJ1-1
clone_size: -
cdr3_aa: CASSRPAIGTEAFF
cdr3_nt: TGTGCCAGTAGTAGGCCGGCTATTGGCACTGAAGCTTTCTTT

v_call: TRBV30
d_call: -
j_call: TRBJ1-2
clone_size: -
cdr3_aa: CAWRDRGNLYGYTF
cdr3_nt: TGTGCCTGGAGGGACCGGGGCAACCTTTATGGCTACACCTTC

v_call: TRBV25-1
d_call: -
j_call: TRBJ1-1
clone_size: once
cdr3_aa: CASSEWGSRERTEAFF
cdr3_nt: TGTGCCAGCAGTGAGTGGGGCTCACGGGAGAGGACTGAAGCTTTCTTT

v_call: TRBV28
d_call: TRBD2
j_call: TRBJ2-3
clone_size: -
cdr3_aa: CASSLTSGGTQYF
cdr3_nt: TGTGCCAGCAGTTTAACTAGCGGGGGGACGCAGTATTTT

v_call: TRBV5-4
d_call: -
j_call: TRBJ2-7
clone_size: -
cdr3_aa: CASSLGTGGLAGEQYF
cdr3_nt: TGTGCCAGCAGCCTCGGGACAGGGGGACTAGCGGGCGAGCAGTACTTC